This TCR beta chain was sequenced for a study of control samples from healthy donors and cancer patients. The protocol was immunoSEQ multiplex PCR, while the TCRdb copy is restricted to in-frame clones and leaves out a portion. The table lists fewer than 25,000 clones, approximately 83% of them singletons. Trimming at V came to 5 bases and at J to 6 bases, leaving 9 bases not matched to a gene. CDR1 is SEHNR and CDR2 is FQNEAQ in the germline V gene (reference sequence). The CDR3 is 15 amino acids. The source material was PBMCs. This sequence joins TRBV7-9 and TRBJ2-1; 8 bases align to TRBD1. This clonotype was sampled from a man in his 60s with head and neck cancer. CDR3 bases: TGTGCCAGCAGCCACGGCGGGACAGGAATCAATGAGCAGTTCTTC. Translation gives CASSHGGTGINEQFF. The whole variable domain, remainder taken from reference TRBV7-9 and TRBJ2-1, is DTGVSQNPRHKITKRGQNVTFRCDPISEHNRLYWYRQTLGQGPEFLTYFQNEAQLEKSRLLSDRFSAERPKGSFSTLEIQRTEQGDSAMYLCASSHGGTGINEQFFGPGTRLTVL.